This TCR beta chain was sequenced for a study of T cell repertoires in cytomegalovirus infection. At the level of the study: Selection of CMV epitopes for the study included recently identified HLA-C-restricted and well-studied HLA-B-restricted ones. Indications came from public TCR beta signatures; they pointed to CMV infection and to a matching HLA type.

Study findings and constraints: CMV carriers having the relevant HLA were flagged by cumulative public TCR beta family frequency. Dominating the ex vivo response were HLA-C-restricted CMV-specific TCR beta clonotypes.

This clonotype was counted between two and nine times. The antigen is not known. A single record per CDR3 protein comes from TCRdb applying MiXCR to the reads. The table shows 360,000 or so distinct CDR3 sequences, with about 34% occurring only once. CDR3 size: 13 residues. The V gene's germline CDR1 is SGHVS and CDR2 FQNEAQ. Between the trimmed V and J ends, which lost 5 bases and 1 base, there was a span of 8 bases. The chain couples TRBV7-8 to TRBJ1-2; a weak D match, TRBD1 (5 bases). This material consisted of cultured PBMCs, taken from culture after CMV antigen stimulation. This TCR was sampled from a human donor in good health (CMV status not recorded). Some clones in this sample may be carry-over from other donors' samples. The CDR3 reads CASSQQDNYGYTF. The CDR3 nucleotides read TGTGCCAGCAGCCAACAGGATAACTATGGCTACACCTTC.